A single sample gave rise to the 15 T cell receptor beta chains below, sequenced in a study of neurological immune-mediated disorders (dated by TCRdb to about 2019). Libraries came from 5' RACE. The run used an Illumina HiSeq 2500. TCRdb reanalyzed the raw reads on its own, using fastp at Q25 for trimming and MiXCR for clone calling, and kept in-frame beta chains. Every entry covers one CDR3 protein and lists the most common genes and DNA from its rows. The sample table lists 65,000 to 90,000 distinct CDR3 sequences, less than 5.5% of them with a count of one. Jointly, the top ten make up 2% to 2.5% of the sample. What was sequenced was PBMCs. The receptor source for this set is a young woman with multiple sclerosis.

This clonotype showed up many times. J is TRBJ2-1 and V is TRBV25-1; D is perhaps TRBD2 (5 bases). Trimming removed 4 bases from V and 11 bases from J, with 15 bases in between. Germline loops: CDR1 MGHDK, CDR2 SYGVNS. CDR3 length equals 13 residues. The DNA for the CDR3 is TGTGCCAGCAGTGTATACGGAGACTACAAGCAGTTCTTC. Amino acids: CASSVYGDYKQFF.

This clonotype was counted ten times or more. Here the CDR3 DNA reads TGCAGTGCTACAGCGACTAGCGGGAGCCGCCAAGAGACCCAGTACTTC. Protein product: CSATATSGSRQETQYF. V gene TRBV20-1 combines with J gene TRBJ2-5; 12 bases fit TRBD2. Trimming removed 4 bases from V and 1 base from J; junction bases left unmatched: 7. Germline V CDR1 and CDR2: DFQATT, SNEGSKA (reference sequence). The CDR3 loop spans 16 amino acids.

This clonotype was seen a handful of times. The J gene is TRBJ2-1, the V gene TRBV20-1; 9 bases are shared with TRBD2. Per the germline V gene, CDR1 is DFQATT and CDR2 is SNEGSKA (reference sequence). The CDR3 totals 16 residues. V was pared by 0 bases and J by 4 bases, with 7 bases of the junction left unmatched. The CDR3 here is CSARDRGGRAYNEQFF. Here the CDR3 DNA reads TGCAGTGCTAGAGATCGTGGCGGGAGGGCGTACAATGAGCAGTTCTTC.

This clonotype has a count of ten or more. This rearrangement joins TRBV7-2 to TRBJ2-5; tentative D call: TRBD2 (6 bases). The CDR3 sequence is 15 residues long. Germline values: CDR1 SGHTA, CDR2 FQGNSA. The V and J ends lost 5 bases and 4 bases respectively, with 17 bases between them. As DNA, the CDR3 is TGTGCCAGCAGCCCCGGAAGGAGGGGCCTAGAGACCCAGTACTTC. Translation: CASSPGRRGLETQYF.

Remarks on this clonotype: An end of the junction differs from the germline gene, which may be a read error. This sequence joins TRBV5-5 and TRBJ2-1, with 16 bases that match TRBD2. Germline assignment: CDR1 SGHKS and CDR2 YYEKEE (reference sequence). The CDR3 length is 19 residues. The CDR3 DNA is TGTGCCAGCAGCTTTGTTCCGGGACTAGCGGGGGGGAACTCCAATCAGCAGTTCTTC. It yields the protein CASSFVPGLAGGNSNQQFF.

This clonotype was counted a few times. A much more abundant neighbour one base away suggests this may be a read error. The chain employs TRBV12-3 or TRBV12-4 and TRBJ2-5; the D call may be TRBD1 or TRBD2 (5 bases each). CDR3 size: 15 residues. CDR3 in DNA: TGTGCCAGCAGTTTAGGACTTATGGTAGGGGAGACCGAGTACTTC. Translated: CASSLGLMVGETEYF.

This clonotype has a count of ten or more. This chain joins TRBV11-2 and TRBJ2-2; D gene uncertain. V gave up 3 bases and J gave up 7 bases, with 12 bases separating them. The germline V gene has CDR1 SGHAT and CDR2 FQNNGV. The CDR3 length is 14 residues. In nucleotides, the CDR3 is TGTGCCAGCAGCTTTGAAGGGCCGATCGGGGAGCTGTTTTTT. Translating it yields CASSFEGPIGELFF.

This clonotype was counted at least ten times. The V and J genes are TRBV20-1 and TRBJ2-4; 11 bases fit TRBD1. Germline CDR1 and CDR2: DFQATT and SNEGSKA (reference sequence). CDR3 length equals 16 residues. V trimming: 3 bases; J trimming: 7 bases; junction bases outside the gene matches: 11. In DNA form, the CDR3 reads TGCAGTGCTAGGACACCGGGACAGGGGGGAGAGAACATTCAGTACTTC. It encodes CSARTPGQGGENIQYF.

In this sample, this clonotype turned up a few times. The rearrangement uses TRBV12-3 or TRBV12-4 and TRBJ2-5, with unresolved D. The CDR3 loop spans 11 amino acids. V was shortened by 6 bases and J by 5 bases, with 7 bases between the two germline ends. The CDR3 nucleotides read TGTGCCAGCAGCCCGTTCGAGACCCAGTACTTC. Translation: CASSPFETQYF.

This clonotype was recorded many times. The genes are TRBV20-1 and TRBJ2-5, with D possibly being TRBD2 (6 bases). This CDR3 region has 13 residues. Trimming pared 5 bases from V and 5 bases from J, leaving 15 bases between. CDR1 is DFQATT and CDR2 is SNEGSKA in the germline V gene (reference sequence). Written as DNA, the CDR3 is TGCAGTGCTGTGCGAGCGGGCGGTGAGACCCAGTACTTC. Protein product: CSAVRAGGETQYF.

This clonotype was recorded many times. The rearrangement joins TRBV20-1 to TRBJ2-1; possibly TRBD1 for D (6 bases). This CDR3 is 14 amino acids long. Trimming took 3 bases from V and 3 from J, leaving 12 bases between them. Germline loops: CDR1 DFQATT, CDR2 SNEGSKA (reference sequence). The CDR3 sequence is CSASPPTGYNEQFF. The CDR3 DNA reads TGCAGTGCTAGCCCCCCGACAGGCTACAATGAGCAGTTCTTC.

This clonotype has ten or more counts. V usage is TRBV4-1 and J usage is TRBJ1-2, with TRBD1 as a possible D gene (5 bases). The germline gives CDR1 MGHRA, CDR2 YSYEKL. The CDR3 is made up of 15 amino acids. Between the trimmed V and J ends, which lost 1 base and 0 bases, there was a span of 9 bases. CDR3 protein: CASSQVQGANYGYTF. The CDR3 DNA reads as TGCGCCAGCAGCCAAGTCCAGGGTGCTAACTATGGCTACACCTTC.

The gene calls are TRBV29-1 and TRBJ1-1, with TRBD1 as a possible D gene (6 bases). Germline CDR1 is SQVTM and CDR2 is ANQGSEA. The CDR3 runs 12 residues. V was cut by 7 bases and J by 4 bases, with 13 bases left in between. The CDR3 sequence is CSALRGSTEAFF. The CDR3 DNA follows: TGCAGCGCCCTGAGGGGGTCCACTGAAGCTTTCTTT.

Many counts were recorded for this clonotype. The chain uses TRBV12-3 or TRBV12-4 and TRBJ1-1; no firm D call. The CDR3 contains 12 residues. V was trimmed by 9 bases and J by 10 bases, leaving 18 bases between them. Here the CDR3 reads CASSMVSRTAFF. CDR3 sequence (DNA): TGTGCCAGTTCTATGGTTAGCCGAACAGCTTTCTTT.

In its sample, this clonotype was seen a few times. The chain links TRBV5-1 to TRBJ2-3; 7 bases are a match to TRBD2. CDR1 is SGHRS and CDR2 is YFSETQ in the germline V gene. This CDR3 comprises 17 residues. Trimming took 4 bases from V and 0 from J; bases not matched to a gene: 11. The CDR3 DNA sequence: TGCGCCAGCAGCCGGAAAGCGGGGTACACTAGCACAGATACGCAGTATTTT. Amino acids: CASSRKAGYTSTDTQYF.